This is a list of T cell receptor beta chains from one sample in a study of PD-1 blockade in classical Hodgkin lymphoma. Sequencing used immunoSEQ multiplex PCR; TCRdb keeps in-frame clones, though not all of them. The table lists about 3,400 clones, approximately 80% of them singletons, with around 16% in the top ten. Sequencing was carried out using CD8+ T cells from blood. All receptors come from a human donor with classical Hodgkin lymphoma. CDR3s include the opening cysteine and the closing phenylalanine or tryptophan. A D gene is named only where the DNA matches it firmly. Size is stated for part of the rows, as once, few or many counts, or as a class when the clone is expanded.

D gene: TRBD2
J gene: TRBJ2-3
clone size: -
V gene: TRBV5-1
CDR3 DNA: TGCGCCAGCAGCTTTGGGACTACCAGTAGCACAGATACGCAGTATTTT
CDR3 protein: CASSFGTTSSTDTQYF

D gene: -
J gene: TRBJ2-7
clone size: -
V gene: TRBV5-1
CDR3 DNA: TGCGCCAGCAGCTTGGTTTACCCGACTAGTGGGTACGAGCAGTACTTC
CDR3 protein: CASSLVYPTSGYEQYF

D gene: -
J gene: TRBJ1-3
clone size: -
V gene: TRBV7-4
CDR3 DNA: TGTGCCAGCAGCTCCAACAAAGAGTTCTCTGGAAACACCATATATTTT
CDR3 protein: CASSSNKEFSGNTIYF

D gene: -
J gene: TRBJ2-7
clone size: -
V gene: TRBV14
CDR3 DNA: TGTGCCAGCAGCCCCCTTTTTCCCTACGAGCAGTACTTC
CDR3 protein: CASSPLFPYEQYF

D gene: TRBD2
J gene: TRBJ2-2
clone size: -
V gene: TRBV7-9
CDR3 DNA: TGTGCCAGCAGCTTAGGACTAGCGGAACCCGGGGAGCTGTTTTTT
CDR3 protein: CASSLGLAEPGELFF

D gene: -
J gene: TRBJ1-6
clone size: -
V gene: TRBV27
CDR3 DNA: TGTGCCAGCAGTTTAACACTTGATTCACCCCTCCACTTT
CDR3 protein: CASSLTLDSPLHF

D gene: TRBD1
J gene: TRBJ2-3
clone size: -
V gene: TRBV7-9
CDR3 DNA: TGTGCCAGCAGCTTCCGGGACAGGGACACAGATACGCAGTATTTT
CDR3 protein: CASSFRDRDTDTQYF

D gene: -
J gene: TRBJ2-7
clone size: -
V gene: TRBV6-1
CDR3 DNA: TGTGCCAGCACCCAAATGGGATTTAACTACGAGCAGTACTTC
CDR3 protein: CASTQMGFNYEQYF

D gene: TRBD2
J gene: TRBJ2-3
clone size: -
V gene: TRBV6-4
CDR3 DNA: TGTGCCAGAGAAATAGCGGGAGTGGACACAGATACGCAGTATTTT
CDR3 protein: CAREIAGVDTDTQYF

D gene: TRBD2
J gene: TRBJ2-1
clone size: -
V gene: TRBV5-4
CDR3 DNA: TGTGCCAGCAGCCCGTGGCGGGGGAACTACAATGAGCAGTTCTTC
CDR3 protein: CASSPWRGNYNEQFF

D gene: TRBD1
J gene: TRBJ1-5
clone size: -
V gene: TRBV7-2
CDR3 DNA: TGTGCCAGCAGATCCGGGACAGGGGTTCAGCCCCAGCATTTT
CDR3 protein: CASRSGTGVQPQHF

D gene: TRBD1
J gene: TRBJ1-5
clone size: -
V gene: TRBV7-9
CDR3 DNA: TGTGCCAGCAGTCTTGGGACAGGGAAGAATCAGCCCCAGCATTTT
CDR3 protein: CASSLGTGKNQPQHF

D gene: -
J gene: TRBJ2-3
clone size: -
V gene: TRBV2
CDR3 DNA: TGTGCCAGCTCACCCCAGGGGCAGGGCACAGATACGCAGTATTTT
CDR3 protein: CASSPQGQGTDTQYF

D gene: -
J gene: TRBJ2-1
clone size: -
V gene: TRBV9
CDR3 DNA: TGTGCCAGCAGCGCGAGGGACCTCTCGGTTCCCACCTACAATGAGCAGTTCTTC
CDR3 protein: CASSARDLSVPTYNEQFF

D gene: -
J gene: TRBJ2-5
clone size: -
V gene: TRBV19
CDR3 DNA: TGTGCCAGTAGTGCCGCCCGGTTTGTGACCCAGTACTTC
CDR3 protein: CASSAARFVTQYF

D gene: TRBD1
J gene: TRBJ2-7
clone size: -
V gene: TRBV5-6
CDR3 DNA: TGTGCCAGCAGCTCAGGACAGGGTCCCTACGAGCAGTACTTC
CDR3 protein: CASSSGQGPYEQYF

D gene: -
J gene: TRBJ2-2
clone size: -
V gene: TRBV7-3
CDR3 DNA: TGTGCCAGCAGCCCCAAAAGGGGGGAGCTGTTTTTT
CDR3 protein: CASSPKRGELFF

D gene: -
J gene: TRBJ1-1
clone size: few
V gene: TRBV5-4
CDR3 DNA: TGTGCCAGCAGTCGGGGGACTGAAGCTTTCTTT
CDR3 protein: CASSRGTEAFF

D gene: -
J gene: TRBJ2-3
clone size: -
V gene: TRBV27
CDR3 DNA: TGTGCCAGCAGTCCTAGCACAGATACGCAGTATTTT
CDR3 protein: CASSPSTDTQYF

D gene: -
J gene: TRBJ2-2
clone size: few
V gene: TRBV27
CDR3 DNA: TGTGCCAGCAGTTTTTTTGGGCAGGGTGGTACCGGGGAGCTGTTTTTT
CDR3 protein: CASSFFGQGGTGELFF

D gene: -
J gene: TRBJ1-1
clone size: few
V gene: TRBV4-1
CDR3 DNA: TGCGCCAGCAGCCAAGCGGACCCGAACACTGAAGCTTTCTTT
CDR3 protein: CASSQADPNTEAFF

D gene: -
J gene: TRBJ2-5
clone size: once
V gene: TRBV6-5
CDR3 DNA: TGTGCCAGCAGTTACTCGCGGGACGTCACAGAGACCCAGTACTTC
CDR3 protein: CASSYSRDVTETQYF

D gene: TRBD2
J gene: TRBJ2-7
clone size: -
V gene: TRBV27
CDR3 DNA: TGTGCCAGCAGTTCATCAGCGGGAGTCGACGAGCAGTACTTC
CDR3 protein: CASSSSAGVDEQYF

D gene: -
J gene: TRBJ2-7
clone size: -
V gene: TRBV6-1
CDR3 DNA: TGTGCCAGCACCAATAACAGGGGGGGCTACGAGCAGTACTTC
CDR3 protein: CASTNNRGGYEQYF

D gene: -
J gene: TRBJ2-1
clone size: -
V gene: TRBV4-3
CDR3 DNA: TGCGCCAGCAGCCAAGATCTCCCTGGGTTATTTAGCTCCTACAATGAGCAGTTCTTC
CDR3 protein: CASSQDLPGLFSSYNEQFF

D gene: -
J gene: TRBJ2-2
clone size: -
V gene: TRBV9
CDR3 DNA: TGTGCCAGCAGCGTAGAACTAGCCCCCACCGGGGAGCTGTTTTTT
CDR3 protein: CASSVELAPTGELFF

D gene: TRBD1
J gene: TRBJ2-2
clone size: -
V gene: TRBV9
CDR3 DNA: TGTGCCAGCAGCGTAGAGGCCGGGACAGTACAGAACACCGGGGAGCTGTTTTTT
CDR3 protein: CASSVEAGTVQNTGELFF

D gene: TRBD2
J gene: TRBJ2-2
clone size: once
V gene: TRBV6-4
CDR3 DNA: TGTGCCAGCAGCCTCCGGGGAGGGACCGGGGAGCTGTTTTTT
CDR3 protein: CASSLRGGTGELFF

D gene: -
J gene: TRBJ2-1
clone size: once
V gene: TRBV6-6
CDR3 DNA: TGTGCCAGCAGTTACGCCCCGCTAGTACGCGACAATGAGCAGTTCTTC
CDR3 protein: CASSYAPLVRDNEQFF

D gene: -
J gene: TRBJ1-5
clone size: -
V gene: TRBV27
CDR3 DNA: TGTGCCAGCAGGTCAGCGGGCAATCAGCCCCAGCATTTT
CDR3 protein: CASRSAGNQPQHF

D gene: -
J gene: TRBJ1-4
clone size: once
V gene: TRBV29-1
CDR3 DNA: TGCAGCGTTAGAGGAAAATGGAGTGAAAAACTGTTTTTT
CDR3 protein: CSVRGKWSEKLFF

D gene: -
J gene: TRBJ2-7
clone size: large
V gene: TRBV27
CDR3 DNA: TGTGCCAGCAGTACCTCCTACGAGCAGTACTTC
CDR3 protein: CASSTSYEQYF

D gene: -
J gene: TRBJ1-1
clone size: few
V gene: TRBV4-1
CDR3 DNA: TGCGCCAGCAGCCAGTTTCCCACAGGGAACACTGAAGCTTTCTTT
CDR3 protein: CASSQFPTGNTEAFF

D gene: -
J gene: TRBJ2-7
clone size: -
V gene: TRBV11-3
CDR3 DNA: TGTGCCAGCAGCTTAGGTCGGGAGCTCGAGCAGTACTTC
CDR3 protein: CASSLGRELEQYF

D gene: TRBD2
J gene: TRBJ2-2
clone size: -
V gene: TRBV27
CDR3 DNA: TGTGCCAGCAGTACCTGGACTAGCGGGAGAGGCGGGGAGCTGTTTTTT
CDR3 protein: CASSTWTSGRGGELFF

D gene: -
J gene: TRBJ1-2
clone size: -
V gene: TRBV9
CDR3 DNA: TGTGCCAGCAGCGCAACCGACAGAAACTATGGCTACACCTTC
CDR3 protein: CASSATDRNYGYTF

D gene: -
J gene: TRBJ2-7
clone size: -
V gene: TRBV5-5
CDR3 DNA: TGTGCCAGCAGCTTGTTGGGGGGAGCTAGCTCGTACGAGCAGTACTTC
CDR3 protein: CASSLLGGASSYEQYF

D gene: -
J gene: TRBJ2-7
clone size: once
V gene: TRBV28
CDR3 DNA: TGTGCCAGCAGTTTTTCCGAGACCTACGAGCAGTACTTC
CDR3 protein: CASSFSETYEQYF

D gene: -
J gene: TRBJ2-4
clone size: -
V gene: TRBV27
CDR3 DNA: TGTGCCAGCAGGATAGGGGGTGGCACTCTAGCCAAAAACATTCAGTACTTC
CDR3 protein: CASRIGGGTLAKNIQYF

D gene: TRBD1
J gene: TRBJ1-1
clone size: -
V gene: TRBV19
CDR3 DNA: TGTGCCAGTAGTATATCGCGGACAGGGTTCACTGAAGCTTTCTTT
CDR3 protein: CASSISRTGFTEAFF

D gene: -
J gene: TRBJ2-1
clone size: -
V gene: TRBV7-6
CDR3 DNA: TGTGCCAGCAGCCCCCTTTACGGAAGGAGCTCCTACAATGAGCAGTTCTTC
CDR3 protein: CASSPLYGRSSYNEQFF

D gene: TRBD1
J gene: TRBJ2-1
clone size: -
V gene: TRBV7-2
CDR3 DNA: TGTGCCAGCAGCTTAGTGGCAGGGGGCTCCTATAGCTCCTACAATGAGCAGTTCTTC
CDR3 protein: CASSLVAGGSYSSYNEQFF

D gene: TRBD2
J gene: TRBJ2-2
clone size: -
V gene: TRBV2
CDR3 DNA: TGTGCCAGCCTGGCTAGCGGGAGAGCCGGGGAGCTGTTTTTT
CDR3 protein: CASLASGRAGELFF

D gene: TRBD2
J gene: TRBJ2-1
clone size: -
V gene: TRBV28
CDR3 DNA: TGTGCCAGCAGTCTATGGACTAGCGGGAACAATGAGCAGTTCTTC
CDR3 protein: CASSLWTSGNNEQFF

D gene: -
J gene: TRBJ1-1
clone size: -
V gene: TRBV29-1
CDR3 DNA: TGCAGCGTTGAAGGGGGGATGGGGATGGGGAACACTGAAGCTTTCTTT
CDR3 protein: CSVEGGMGMGNTEAFF

D gene: -
J gene: TRBJ2-6
clone size: -
V gene: TRBV7-9
CDR3 DNA: TGTGCCAGCAGCTTATATCCGATGATCTCTGGGGCCAACGTCCTGACTTTC
CDR3 protein: CASSLYPMISGANVLTF

D gene: TRBD1
J gene: TRBJ2-5
clone size: -
V gene: TRBV9
CDR3 DNA: TGTGCCAGCAGCCCCCTCAAATGGGGGACAGAAGAGACCCAGTACTTC
CDR3 protein: CASSPLKWGTEETQYF

D gene: -
J gene: TRBJ2-7
clone size: -
V gene: TRBV30
CDR3 DNA: TGTGCCTGGAGTGTACCAGGGATCGAGCAGTACTTC
CDR3 protein: CAWSVPGIEQYF

D gene: TRBD2
J gene: TRBJ2-1
clone size: -
V gene: TRBV4-3
CDR3 DNA: TGCGCCAGCAGCCAAGGGTCCCTAGCGGGGGGCTATGAGCAGTTCTTC
CDR3 protein: CASSQGSLAGGYEQFF

D gene: TRBD1
J gene: TRBJ1-4
clone size: -
V gene: TRBV11-2
CDR3 DNA: TGTGCCAGCAGCCCCCGACAGGGGGCGACTAATGAAAAACTGTTTTTT
CDR3 protein: CASSPRQGATNEKLFF

D gene: -
J gene: TRBJ1-3
clone size: -
V gene: TRBV5-1
CDR3 DNA: TGCGCCAGCAGCTCCGGACAGCTTCGGGACACCATATATTTT
CDR3 protein: CASSSGQLRDTIYF

D gene: TRBD2
J gene: TRBJ2-3
clone size: -
V gene: TRBV2
CDR3 DNA: TGTGCCAGCAGTCTACTAGCGGGGAGCACAGATACGCAGTATTTT
CDR3 protein: CASSLLAGSTDTQYF

D gene: -
J gene: TRBJ2-1
clone size: -
V gene: TRBV30
CDR3 DNA: TGTGCCTGGAGTAGTGATAGGGGTTACAATGAGCAGTTCTTC
CDR3 protein: CAWSSDRGYNEQFF

D gene: -
J gene: TRBJ2-1
clone size: -
V gene: TRBV9
CDR3 DNA: TGTGCCAGCAGCGTACTCTCAACCGGCGAGCAGTTCTTC
CDR3 protein: CASSVLSTGEQFF

D gene: TRBD1
J gene: TRBJ2-7
clone size: -
V gene: TRBV6-5
CDR3 DNA: TGTGCCAGCGAAAGACAGGGGGGCCACGAGCAGTACTTC
CDR3 protein: CASERQGGHEQYF

D gene: -
J gene: TRBJ2-1
clone size: -
V gene: TRBV28
CDR3 DNA: TGTGCCAGCAGTTTACCAATACAGGGTATTGAGCAGTTCTTC
CDR3 protein: CASSLPIQGIEQFF

D gene: -
J gene: TRBJ2-7
clone size: -
V gene: TRBV2
CDR3 DNA: TGTGCCAGCAGTCTAAGGGGAGTGAACGAGCAGTACTTC
CDR3 protein: CASSLRGVNEQYF

D gene: -
J gene: TRBJ2-7
clone size: -
V gene: TRBV7-2
CDR3 DNA: TGTGCCAGCAGCCAGGTGCTAGGCAGCTACGAGCAGTACTTC
CDR3 protein: CASSQVLGSYEQYF

D gene: -
J gene: TRBJ2-3
clone size: -
V gene: TRBV2
CDR3 DNA: TGTGCCAGCAGTAGGGCGGGGTCTAGCACAGATACGCAGTATTTT
CDR3 protein: CASSRAGSSTDTQYF